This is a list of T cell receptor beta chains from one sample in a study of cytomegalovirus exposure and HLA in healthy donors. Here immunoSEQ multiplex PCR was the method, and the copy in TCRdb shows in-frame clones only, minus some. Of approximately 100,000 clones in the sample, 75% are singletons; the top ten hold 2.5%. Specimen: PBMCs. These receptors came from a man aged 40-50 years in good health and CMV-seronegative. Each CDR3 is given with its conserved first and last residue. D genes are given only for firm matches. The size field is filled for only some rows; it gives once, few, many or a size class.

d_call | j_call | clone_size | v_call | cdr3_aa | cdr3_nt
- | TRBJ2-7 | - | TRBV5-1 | CASSLGAVKSEQYF | TGCGCCAGCAGCCTAGGCGCTGTAAAATCCGAGCAGTACTTC
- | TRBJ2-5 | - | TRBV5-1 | CASSLFGSRETQYF | TGCGCCAGCAGCTTGTTTGGGTCGAGGGAGACCCAGTACTTC
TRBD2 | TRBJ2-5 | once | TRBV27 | CASSSLTGGVHETQYF | TGTGCCAGCAGTTCGCTCACCGGGGGGGTCCACGAGACCCAGTACTTC
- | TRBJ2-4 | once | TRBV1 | CTSTTGTSGRRAAKNIQYF | TGCACCAGCACCACAGGGACTAGCGGTCGAAGGGCGGCCAAAAACATTCAGTACTTC
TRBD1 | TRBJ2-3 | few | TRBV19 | CASSLRQGGTDTQYF | TGTGCCAGTAGTTTAAGACAGGGCGGCACAGATACGCAGTATTTT
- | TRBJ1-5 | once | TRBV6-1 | CASSEGQQPQHF | TGTGCCAGCAGTGAAGGTCAACAGCCCCAGCATTTT
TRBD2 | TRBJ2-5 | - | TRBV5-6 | CASSLRTSGGAGETQYF | TGTGCCAGCAGCCTTCGGACTAGCGGGGGGGCCGGGGAGACCCAGTACTTC
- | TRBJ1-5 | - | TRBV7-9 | CASSLDINQPQHF | TGTGCCAGCAGCTTAGACATCAATCAGCCCCAGCATTTT
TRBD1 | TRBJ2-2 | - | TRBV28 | CASSLGRGNGELFF | TGTGCCAGCAGTTTGGGCAGGGGGAATGGGGAGCTGTTTTTT
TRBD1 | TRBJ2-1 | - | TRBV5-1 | CASSVGTGGRDEQFF | TGCGCCAGCAGCGTCGGGACAGGGGGCAGGGATGAGCAGTTCTTC
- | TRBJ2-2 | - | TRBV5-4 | CASSFDRPNTGELFF | TGTGCCAGCAGCTTTGACAGGCCGAACACCGGGGAGCTGTTTTTT
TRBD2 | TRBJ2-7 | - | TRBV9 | CASSVGLAGGREQYF | TGTGCCAGCAGCGTAGGGCTAGCGGGGGGGCGAGAGCAGTACTTC
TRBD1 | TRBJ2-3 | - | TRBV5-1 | CASSHTGTGGVDTQYF | TGCGCCAGCAGCCATACCGGGACAGGGGGCGTGGATACGCAGTATTTT
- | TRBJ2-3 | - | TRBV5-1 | CASSLAWGPLEPDTQYF | TGCGCCAGCAGCTTGGCGTGGGGCCCCCTAGAGCCAGATACGCAGTATTTT
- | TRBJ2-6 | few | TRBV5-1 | CASSLTTSGANVLTF | TGCGCCAGCAGCCTCACTACCTCTGGGGCCAACGTCCTGACTTTC